This TCR beta chain was sequenced in a study of T cell clones after liver transplantation. Trimming took 4 bases from V and 0 from J, leaving 12 bases between them. The CDR3 consists of 15 residues. Germline V lookup: CDR1 SQVTM, CDR2 ANQGSEA. TCRdb's table, derived via immunoSEQ multiplex PCR, lists solely in-frame clones and lacks some. The sample yields approximately 68,000 clones, about 80% seen once. Source: CD4+ T cells from blood, taken before liver transplant. This sequence was found in a human donor who received a liver transplant. V is TRBV29-1 and J is TRBJ2-2; TRBD2 might be the D (5 bases). The DNA for the CDR3 is TGCAGCGTTGTTGAGGGCGGATCGAACACCGGGGAGCTGTTTTTT. This translates into CSVVEGGSNTGELFF.